These 17 T cell receptor beta chains share one sample of origin, sequenced in a study of T cell changes during pregnancy in multiple sclerosis. Repertoires were generated with immunoSEQ multiplex PCR, while TCRdb's copy carries only in-frame clones and drops some. The top ten clones hold roughly 2% of a sample with about 70,000 clones, about 90% of them seen once. The sample was peripheral blood, taken in the first trimester of pregnancy. All receptors derive from a female donor with multiple sclerosis, enrolled in a pregnancy study.

The rearrangement uses TRBV7-3 and TRBJ1-1; 7 bases are shared with TRBD1. Losses at the gene ends were 5 bases for V and 5 bases for J; bases not matched to a gene: 5. This CDR3 has 13 residues. Looked up from germline, CDR1 is SGHTA and CDR2 is FQGTGA. The CDR3 sequence is CASSQIQGTEAFF. DNA for the CDR3: TGTGCCAGCAGCCAAATACAGGGGACTGAAGCTTTCTTT.

V gene TRBV10-3 combines with J gene TRBJ1-5; 7 nucleotides match TRBD1. Germline CDR1 and CDR2: ENHRY and SYGVKD. The V gene end was trimmed by 6 bases and the J gene end by 5 bases; junction bases not matched to a gene: 7. The CDR3 length is 14 residues. CDR3 nucleotides: TGTGCCATCAGGAATACAGGGGAGTATCAGCCCCAGCATTTT. Protein product: CAIRNTGEYQPQHF.

The chain links TRBV28 to TRBJ1-4; D remains ambiguous. V was pared by 2 bases and J by 7 bases, with 11 bases between. Germline-derived CDR1 and CDR2 are MDHEN and SYDVKM. CDR3 length: 14 amino acids. Here the CDR3 DNA reads TGTGCCAGCAGTTTACCCTGGAGTAGTGAAAAACTGTTTTTT. Its protein is CASSLPWSSEKLFF.

The J gene is TRBJ2-1, the V gene TRBV2; 8 nucleotides agree with TRBD2. Germline CDR1 is SNHLY and CDR2 is FYNNEI. V dropped 5 bases and J dropped 0; count of bases not matched to a gene: 6. This CDR3 is built from 16 residues. The CDR3 DNA sequence: TGTGCCAGCAGTCGTAGCGGGGTAAGCTCCTACAATGAGCAGTTCTTC. This gives the protein CASSRSGVSSYNEQFF.

The chain couples TRBV6-1 to TRBJ2-1, with 10 bases that match TRBD1. The CDR3 spans 15 residues. The junction had 6 bases not matched to a gene; V was cut back by 4 bases and J by 6 bases. Germline V lookup: CDR1 MNHNS, CDR2 SASEGT. CDR3 DNA sequence: TGTGCCAGCAGTGGACAGGGGGCAGGATTCAATGAGCAGTTCTTC. Amino acid sequence: CASSGQGAGFNEQFF.

This clone was detected only a few times. The genes are TRBV7-9 and TRBJ1-2; perhaps TRBD1 as D (6 bases). This CDR3 has 13 amino acids. The germline gives CDR1 SEHNR, CDR2 FQNEAQ (reference sequence). The V end was cut by 5 bases, the J end by 3 bases, with 10 bases between. CDR3 sequence: CASSPDSDYGYTF. DNA of the CDR3: TGTGCCAGCAGCCCGGACAGCGACTATGGCTACACCTTC.

The genes are TRBV2 and TRBJ2-7; D perhaps matches TRBD1 (6 bases). This CDR3 has 12 amino acids. V lost 4 bases, J lost 4 bases, and 8 bases lay in between. Germline values: CDR1 SNHLY, CDR2 FYNNEI. CDR3 in amino acids: CASSAGQYEQYF. Written as DNA, the CDR3 is TGTGCCAGCAGTGCTGGACAGTACGAGCAGTACTTC.

The CDR3 protein is CASSLLKWGGGTEAFF. The CDR3 coding sequence is TGTGCCAGCAGCCTACTAAAGTGGGGCGGTGGGACTGAAGCTTTCTTT. The chain carries TRBV7-2 and TRBJ1-1; a weak D match, TRBD1 (5 bases). Germline V gives CDR1 SGHTA, CDR2 FQGNSA. The CDR3 spans 16 residues. V was shortened by 5 bases and J by 5 bases, with 21 bases between the two germline ends.

The chain recombines TRBV27 with TRBJ1-1; D gene ambiguous. The V end lost 3 bases, the J end lost 1 base, and 9 bases lay between the germline ends. The CDR3 runs to 14 residues. The V gene's germline CDR1 is MNHEY and CDR2 SMNVEV (reference sequence). The CDR3 DNA reads as TGTGCCAGCAGTTTTGAGGGTGGGAACACTGAAGCTTTCTTT. This encodes CASSFEGGNTEAFF.

The chain recombines TRBV10-2 with TRBJ2-3, with D maybe TRBD2 (6 bases). Germline V gene lookup returns CDR1 WSHSY and CDR2 SAAADI. The CDR3 spans 13 residues. V lost 0 bases and J 8 bases, leaving 9 bases between the germline ends. CDR3 coding DNA: TGCGCCAGCAGTGAGTCGAGACTAGGTACGCAGTATTTT. Protein: CASSESRLGTQYF.

This CDR3 is CASSPRTALSSYEQYF. The CDR3 DNA follows: TGTGCCAGCAGTCCACGGACAGCCTTAAGCTCCTACGAGCAGTACTTC. V gene TRBV28 combines with J gene TRBJ2-7; D is possibly TRBD1 (6 bases). The CDR3 is 16 amino acids. In germline, CDR1 is MDHEN, CDR2 SYDVKM. The ends were cut back, 5 bases at V and 0 bases at J, with 17 bases in the middle.

The V gene is TRBV12-5, the J gene TRBJ2-2; possible D gene TRBD1, 5 bases. The CDR3 extends over 13 amino acids. V was trimmed by 8 bases and J by 5 bases, leaving 12 bases between them. The germline gives CDR1 LGHNT, CDR2 FRNRAP. The CDR3 nucleotides are TGTGCTAGTCGACCTCAGGGAACCGGGGAGCTGTTTTTT. Translating it yields CASRPQGTGELFF.

The chain is built from TRBV2 and TRBJ1-2, with D possibly matching TRBD1 (6 bases). The CDR3 runs 13 residues. V lost 4 bases and J 7 bases, leaving 13 bases between the germline ends. Germline-derived CDR1 and CDR2 are SNHLY and FYNNEI. CDR3 sequence (DNA): TGTGCCAGCAGTGGGACAGCCAACGCTGGCTACACCTTC. Protein product: CASSGTANAGYTF.

Notes on this clone: The same CDR3 is also encoded by other DNA sequences in this sample. The chain employs TRBV5-1 and TRBJ2-3, with unresolved D. CDR3 size: 14 residues. Germline assignment: CDR1 SGHRS and CDR2 YFSETQ. The V end lost 0 bases, the J end lost 1 base, and 6 bases lay between the germline ends. The CDR3 DNA is TGCGCCAGCAGCTTGGACCCGGGCACAGATACGCAGTATTTT. Protein product: CASSLDPGTDTQYF.

V is TRBV1 and J is TRBJ2-3; TRBD2, the D gene given by the table, was not confirmed from the DNA. TRBV1 is deemed a pseudogene. The CDR3 contains 19 residues. CDR3 sequence reads: CTSSQTWTSGMITTDTQYF. DNA for the CDR3: TGCACCAGCAGCCAGACCTGGACTAGCGGCATGATAACCACAGATACGCAGTATTTT.

This clone appeared once. The V call is TRBV13, the J call TRBJ2-7, with D possibly TRBD1 on 5 matching bases. CDR3 length equals 15 residues. Trimming took 0 bases from V and 2 from J, leaving 11 bases between them. Looked up from germline, CDR1 is PRHDT and CDR2 is FYEKMQ (reference sequence). CDR3 loop: CASSLGQGLTYEQYF. The CDR3 DNA sequence: TGTGCCAGCAGCTTAGGCCAGGGCCTTACCTACGAGCAGTACTTC.

The chain employs TRBV6-1 and TRBJ1-3, with D perhaps TRBD1 (6 bases). CDR1 is MNHNS, CDR2 SASEGT, per germline. Trimming pared 4 bases from V and 4 bases from J, leaving 20 bases between. The CDR3 extends over 17 amino acids. CDR3: CASSASDSSWSGNTIYF. As DNA, the CDR3 is TGTGCCAGCAGTGCTTCGGACAGCTCTTGGTCCGGAAACACCATATATTTT.